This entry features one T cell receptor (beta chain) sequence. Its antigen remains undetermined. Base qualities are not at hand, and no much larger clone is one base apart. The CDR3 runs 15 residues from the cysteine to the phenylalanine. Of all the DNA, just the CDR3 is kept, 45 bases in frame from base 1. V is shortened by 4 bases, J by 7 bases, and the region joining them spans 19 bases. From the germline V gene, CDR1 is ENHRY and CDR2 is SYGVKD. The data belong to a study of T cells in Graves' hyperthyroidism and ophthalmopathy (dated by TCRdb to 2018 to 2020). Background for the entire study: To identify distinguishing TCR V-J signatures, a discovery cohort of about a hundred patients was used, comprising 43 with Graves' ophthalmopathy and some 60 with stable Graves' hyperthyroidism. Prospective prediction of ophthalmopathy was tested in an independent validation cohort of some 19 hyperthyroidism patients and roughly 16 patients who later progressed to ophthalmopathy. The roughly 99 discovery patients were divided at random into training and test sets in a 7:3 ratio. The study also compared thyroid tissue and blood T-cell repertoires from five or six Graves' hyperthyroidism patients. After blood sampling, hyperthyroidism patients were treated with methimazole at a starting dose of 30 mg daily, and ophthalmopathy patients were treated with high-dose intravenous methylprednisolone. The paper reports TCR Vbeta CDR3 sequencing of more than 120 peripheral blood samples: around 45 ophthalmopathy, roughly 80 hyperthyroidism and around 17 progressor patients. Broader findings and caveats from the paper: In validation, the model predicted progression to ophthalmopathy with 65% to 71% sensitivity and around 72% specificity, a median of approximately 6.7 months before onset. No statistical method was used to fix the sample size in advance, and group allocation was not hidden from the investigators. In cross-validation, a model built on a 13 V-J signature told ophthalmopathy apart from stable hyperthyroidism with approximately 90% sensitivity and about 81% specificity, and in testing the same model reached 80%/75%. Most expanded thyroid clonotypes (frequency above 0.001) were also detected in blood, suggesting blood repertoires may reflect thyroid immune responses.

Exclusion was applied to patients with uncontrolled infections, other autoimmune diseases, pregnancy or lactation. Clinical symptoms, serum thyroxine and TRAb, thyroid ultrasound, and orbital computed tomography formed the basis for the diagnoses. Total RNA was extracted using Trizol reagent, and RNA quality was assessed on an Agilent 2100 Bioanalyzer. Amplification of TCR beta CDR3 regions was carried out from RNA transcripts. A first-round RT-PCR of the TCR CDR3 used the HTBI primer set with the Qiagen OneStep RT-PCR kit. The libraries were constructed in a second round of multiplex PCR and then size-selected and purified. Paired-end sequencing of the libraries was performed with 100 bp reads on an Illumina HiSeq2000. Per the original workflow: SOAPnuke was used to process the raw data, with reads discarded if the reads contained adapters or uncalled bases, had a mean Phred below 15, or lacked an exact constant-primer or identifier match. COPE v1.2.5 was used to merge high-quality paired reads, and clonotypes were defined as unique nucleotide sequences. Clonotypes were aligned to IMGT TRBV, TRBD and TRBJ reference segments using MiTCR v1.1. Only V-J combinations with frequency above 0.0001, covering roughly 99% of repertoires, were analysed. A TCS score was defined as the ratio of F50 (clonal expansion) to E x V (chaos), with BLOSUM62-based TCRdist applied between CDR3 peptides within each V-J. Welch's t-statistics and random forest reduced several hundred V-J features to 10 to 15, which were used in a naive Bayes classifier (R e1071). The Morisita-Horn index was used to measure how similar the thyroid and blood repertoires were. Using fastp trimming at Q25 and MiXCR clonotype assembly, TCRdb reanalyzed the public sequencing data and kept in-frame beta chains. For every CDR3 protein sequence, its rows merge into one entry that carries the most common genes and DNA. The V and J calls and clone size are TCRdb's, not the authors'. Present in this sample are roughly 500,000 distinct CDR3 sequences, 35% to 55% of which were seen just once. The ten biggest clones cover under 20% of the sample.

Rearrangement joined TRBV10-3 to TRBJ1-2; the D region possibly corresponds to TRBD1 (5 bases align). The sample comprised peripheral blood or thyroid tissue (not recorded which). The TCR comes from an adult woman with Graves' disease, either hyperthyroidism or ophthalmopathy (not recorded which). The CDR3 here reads CAISGGRNPAGGYTF. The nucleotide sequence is TGTGCCATCAGTGGGGGACGCAACCCGGCGGGTGGCTACACCTTC.